This note documents a single T cell receptor (beta chain) sequence. Its antigen is not known. The source of the sample is a study of PD-1 blockade in classical Hodgkin lymphoma. The wider study: Patients were infused with nivolumab 3 mg/kg every 2 weeks. Study-wide results and caveats: By cycle point C4D1, TCR diversity had risen significantly in CD4+ cells (but not CD8+ cells). Partial responders and progressors had significantly lower baseline TCR diversity.

The assay was immunoSEQ multiplex PCR, and TCRdb's table has in-frame clones only and misses some. This table holds about 28,000 clones, 70% to 90% found once. Every single patient, without exception, relapsed after autologous stem cell transplantation, and brentuximab vedotin exposure varied. The sample was peripheral blood mononuclear cells (PBMCs), taken before the second cycle of nivolumab. This clonotype was obtained from a human donor with classical Hodgkin lymphoma.

The CDR3 region has the DNA TGTGCCAGCAGTTTCCGACTGGAGGTCGACTATGGCTACACCTTC. This codes for CASSFRLEVDYGYTF. The rearrangement joins TRBV6-6 to TRBJ1-2; D unclear. Germline V lookup: CDR1 MNHNY, CDR2 SVGAGI (reference sequence). CDR3 length: 15 amino acids. Trimming took 4 bases from V and 3 from J, leaving 15 bases between them.